This TCR beta chain was found in a study of T-cell reconstitution after alpha-beta-depleted transplantation in children. The TCRbeta library was prepared with unique molecular identifiers. TCRdb processed the PCR reads anew with MiXCR; each CDR3 protein has one entry. The sample records approximately 500,000 distinct CDR3 sequences, about a quarter being singletons. The CDR3 totals 14 residues. V was clipped by 3 bases and J by 4 bases; unmatched bases: 4. Whole-study results and caveats: T-cell counts and diversity were attributed mostly to newly produced T cells one year after transplant. Reportedly, roughly two months post-transplant, alpha-beta T cells arose from several hundred expanded graft clones. Surviving thymic progenitors and recipient T cells were the source of high TCRbeta diversity at day 60 in some patients.

With respect to this clonotype: Its cognate antigen is unknown.

The chain has TRBV12-3 or TRBV12-4 and TRBJ2-7; 9 bases agree with TRBD1. Material: PBMCs, obtained before TCRalphabeta/CD19-depleted stem cell transplant. The sequence was obtained from a boy under two years old with Wiskott-Aldrich syndrome, due to receive a stem cell transplant. In DNA, the CDR3 is TGTGCCAGCAGTTTTGGGGACAGGGAATACGAGCAGTACTTC. Protein: CASSFGDREYEQYF.